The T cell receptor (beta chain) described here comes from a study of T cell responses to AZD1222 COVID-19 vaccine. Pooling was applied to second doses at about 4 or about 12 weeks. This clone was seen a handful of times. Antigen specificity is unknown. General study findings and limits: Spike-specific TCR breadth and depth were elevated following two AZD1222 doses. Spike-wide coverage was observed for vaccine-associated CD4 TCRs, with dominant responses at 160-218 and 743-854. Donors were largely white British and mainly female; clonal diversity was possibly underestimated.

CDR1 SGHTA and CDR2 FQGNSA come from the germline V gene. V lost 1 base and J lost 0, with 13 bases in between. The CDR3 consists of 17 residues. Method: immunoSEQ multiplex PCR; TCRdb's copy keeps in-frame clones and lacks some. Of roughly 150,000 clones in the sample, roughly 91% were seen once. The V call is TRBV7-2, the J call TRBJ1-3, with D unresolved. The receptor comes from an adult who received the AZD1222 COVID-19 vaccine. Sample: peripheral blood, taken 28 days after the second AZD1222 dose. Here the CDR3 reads CASSLEVGRLSGNTIYF. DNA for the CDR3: TGTGCCAGCAGCTTAGAGGTCGGCAGGCTCTCTGGAAACACCATATATTTT.